The 13 T cell receptor beta chains presented below share a single source sample, sequenced in a study of blood T cell repertoires in COVID-19. Sequencing was performed with immunoSEQ multiplex PCR; in TCRdb, only in-frame clones are kept and a portion is missing. The profile shows about 59,000 clones, over 75% of them singletons. The specimen sequenced was peripheral blood. The receptors come from a human donor in a cohort sampled during active COVID-19.

The V and J genes are TRBV9 and TRBJ1-1; D is unclear. CDR1 is SGDLS, CDR2 YYNGEE, per germline. The CDR3 sequence is 16 residues long. Deletions cut 0 bases from V and 3 bases from J, with 15 bases between. The CDR3: CASSVATTTPYTEAFF. The CDR3 region has the DNA TGTGCCAGCAGCGTAGCGACGACTACTCCGTACACTGAAGCTTTCTTT.

This clone has a single count. The chain uses TRBV18 and TRBJ2-7, with 9 bases lining up with TRBD1. The CDR3 covers 14 residues. Germline values: CDR1 KGHSH, CDR2 LQKENI. V dropped 2 bases and J dropped 5; count of bases not matched to a gene: 4. CDR3 region: CASSPLGQGDEQYF. The CDR3 nucleotides are TGTGCCAGCTCACCATTGGGACAGGGCGACGAGCAGTACTTC. The full variable domain, with the rest looked up from reference TRBV18 and TRBJ2-7, is NAGVMQNPRHLVRRRGQEARLRCSPMKGHSHVYWYRQLPEEGLKFMVYLQKENIIDESGMPKERFSAEFPKEGPSILRIQQVVRGDSAAYFCASSPLGQGDEQYFGPGTRLTVT.

The V gene is TRBV5-1, the J gene TRBJ1-3; 9 bases match TRBD1. This CDR3 is 14 amino acids long. Germline CDR1 SGHRS, CDR2 YFSETQ. Trimming at V came to 5 bases and at J to 8 bases, leaving 8 bases not matched to a gene. Here the CDR3 reads CASSYGQGLDTIYF. The CDR3 region has the DNA TGCGCCAGCAGTTATGGACAGGGGTTGGACACCATATATTTT. The entire variable domain, with the rest obtained from reference TRBV5-1 and TRBJ1-3, is as follows: KAGVTQTPRYLIKTRGQQVTLSCSPISGHRSVSWYQQTPGQGLQFLFEYFSETQRNKGNFPGRFSGRQFSNSRSEMNVSTLELGDSALYLCASSYGQGLDTIYFGEGSWLTVV.

This sequence joins TRBV4-1 and TRBJ2-5, with 15 positions matching TRBD2. The CDR3 loop spans 14 amino acids. CDR1 is MGHRA, CDR2 YSYEKL, per germline. V shed 6 bases and J 4 bases; nucleotides not matched to a gene: 0. CDR3 in amino acids: CASRGLAGGETQYF. The CDR3 DNA reads TGCGCCAGCAGGGGACTAGCGGGGGGAGAGACCCAGTACTTC.

This clone was counted a few times. The chain's CDR3 is CASSLPGSWSGANVLTF. CDR3 nucleotides: TGTGCCAGCAGCTTGCCAGGGTCTTGGTCTGGGGCCAACGTCCTGACTTTC. The rearrangement links TRBV5-6 to TRBJ2-6, with D perhaps TRBD1 (5 bases). This CDR3 is built from 17 residues. V lost 1 base to trimming and J lost 1 base, with 12 bases between them. Germline CDR1 SGHDT, CDR2 YYEEEE.

The chain recombines TRBV3-1 (or the pseudogene TRBV3-2) with TRBJ2-6; 11 positions agree with TRBD2. CDR1 is LGHDT, CDR2 YNNKEL, per germline (reference sequence). Trimming at V came to 6 bases and at J to 0 bases, leaving 4 bases not matched to a gene. The CDR3 has 17 residues. The CDR3 sequence: CASRLAGGSSGANVLTF. The CDR3 DNA sequence: TGTGCCAGCAGGCTAGCGGGGGGTTCCTCTGGGGCCAACGTCCTGACTTTC.

V and J are TRBV7-9 and TRBJ1-1; 8 nucleotides line up with TRBD1. J lost 11 bases, V lost 1 base, and 6 bases had no gene match. CDR1 is SEHNR and CDR2 is FQNEAQ in the germline V gene (reference sequence). The CDR3 consists of 13 residues. The CDR3 loop is CASSLGQGNGAFF. CDR3 DNA sequence: TGTGCCAGCAGCTTAGGACAGGGGAATGGCGCTTTCTTT. Complete variable domain (other parts from reference TRBV7-9 and TRBJ1-1): DTGVSQNPRHKITKRGQNVTFRCDPISEHNRLYWYRQTLGQGPEFLTYFQNEAQLEKSRLLSDRFSAERPKGSFSTLEIQRTEQGDSAMYLCASSLGQGNGAFFGQGTRLTVV.

V is TRBV11-2 and J is TRBJ1-2, with D perhaps matching TRBD1 (6 bases). The germline V and J ends were trimmed by 5 bases and 5 bases, with 12 bases remaining between them. Per the germline V gene, CDR1 is SGHAT and CDR2 is FQNNGV. CDR3 length: 13 amino acids. As DNA, the CDR3 is TGTGCCAGCAGCCAAAACAGGGTGTATGGCTACACCTTC. It specifies CASSQNRVYGYTF. Full variable domain (missing parts from reference TRBV11-2 and TRBJ1-2): EAGVAQSPRYKIIEKRQSVAFWCNPISGHATLYWYQQILGQGPKLLIQFQNNGVVDDSQLPKDRFSAERLKGVDSTLKIQPAKLEDSAVYLCASSQNRVYGYTFGSGTRLTVV.

This sequence joins TRBV14 and TRBJ1-4; 10 nucleotides align to TRBD1. The junction had 9 bases not matched to a gene; V was cut back by 4 bases and J by 7 bases. In germline, CDR1 is SGHDN, CDR2 FVKESK. This CDR3 has 16 amino acids. The CDR3 DNA reads TGTGCCAGCAGCCTCTCCCTGGGACAGGGGCTTGAAAAACTGTTTTTT. This sequence encodes CASSLSLGQGLEKLFF.

This clone was detected a few times. CDR3 amino acids: CASSKLAGGKYEQYF. Written as DNA, the CDR3 is TGCGCCAGCAGCAAGCTAGCGGGGGGGAAGTACGAGCAGTACTTC. The V gene is TRBV4-1, the J gene TRBJ2-7; TRBD2 matches 12 bases. Looked up from germline, CDR1 is MGHRA and CDR2 is YSYEKL. The CDR3 has 15 amino acids. With V trimmed by 5 bases and J by 4 bases, 6 bases remained unmatched.

The genes are TRBV19 and TRBJ1-1; a weak D match, TRBD1 (5 bases). The CDR3 is 13 residues long. Germline CDR1 and CDR2: LNHDA and SQIVND (reference sequence). Trimming removed 6 bases from V and 8 bases from J, with 16 bases in between. CDR3 DNA: TGTGCCAGTAGAGAAGGAAGGGGAGGAGAAGCTTTCTTT. Its protein is CASREGRGGEAFF.

V gene TRBV7-8 combines with J gene TRBJ2-3, with 16 positions matching TRBD2. CDR1 SGHVS and CDR2 FQNEAQ come from the germline V gene. The CDR3 runs to 16 residues. Trimming at V came to 5 bases and at J to 3 bases, leaving 2 bases not matched to a gene. The CDR3: CASSTGLAGGTDTQYF. CDR3 nucleotide sequence: TGTGCCAGCAGCACGGGACTAGCGGGGGGGACAGATACGCAGTATTTT. Drawing the rest from reference TRBV7-8 and TRBJ2-3, the complete variable domain is GAGVSQSPRYKVAKRGQDVALRCDPISGHVSLFWYQQALGQGPEFLTYFQNEAQLDKSGLPSDRFFAERPEGSVSTLKIQRTQQEDSAVYLCASSTGLAGGTDTQYFGPGTRLTVL.

CDR3 sequence reads: CASTRGGTTDTQYF. The CDR3 DNA reads as TGTGCCAGCACTCGCGGGGGCACTACAGATACGCAGTATTTT. The gene calls are TRBV7-2 and TRBJ2-3; a weak D match, TRBD2 (7 bases). The CDR3 length is 14 residues. V lost 7 bases to trimming and J lost 3 bases, with 14 bases between them. Looked up from germline, CDR1 is SGHTA and CDR2 is FQGNSA.